Listed here are 10 T cell receptor beta chains from one sample, sequenced in a study of blood T cell repertoires in COVID-19. Clones were read by immunoSEQ multiplex PCR, and TCRdb kept only the in-frame ones, dropping some. The data contain about 170,000 clones, about 86% of them singletons. The sequencing input was peripheral blood. The receptors were gathered from a woman in her seventies who had recovered from COVID-19.

This rearrangement joins TRBV5-1 to TRBJ2-7, with 7 bases lining up with TRBD1. The CDR3 consists of 15 residues. Germline V gene lookup returns CDR1 SGHRS and CDR2 YFSETQ. V trimming: 2 bases; J trimming: 0 bases; junction bases outside the gene matches: 5. Here the CDR3 reads CASSLPGQPSYEQYF. The CDR3 DNA sequence: TGCGCCAGCAGCTTACCGGGACAGCCCTCCTACGAGCAGTACTTC.

The table lists this clone with a count of one. The rearrangement joins TRBV7-6 to TRBJ2-2; the D gene is possibly TRBD2 (6 bases). Germline CDR1 SGHVS, CDR2 FNYEAQ. Trimming shortened V by 2 bases and J by 6 bases, and 13 bases separated the two germline ends. The CDR3 is 15 amino acids. CDR3 bases: TGTGCCAGCAGCTTACTTACGGGAGCTGCCGGGGAGCTGTTTTTT. Its translation: CASSLLTGAAGELFF.

The rearrangement uses TRBV27 and TRBJ2-3, with D unclear. Germline V gene lookup returns CDR1 MNHEY and CDR2 SMNVEV (reference sequence). This CDR3 region has 13 residues. V was cut by 5 bases and J by 3 bases, with 9 bases left in between. The CDR3 nucleotides are TGTGCCAGCAGTCCCCCGTATACAGATACGCAGTATTTT. This codes for CASSPPYTDTQYF.

This clone occurred a few times. The chain links TRBV7-2 to TRBJ2-7, with 8 bases fitting TRBD2. The CDR3 loop spans 14 amino acids. Germline CDR1 is SGHTA and CDR2 is FQGNSA. V lost 5 bases and J lost 2; bases outside the gene matches: 5. CDR3: CASSPTSAAYEQYF. The CDR3 nucleotides read TGTGCCAGCAGCCCGACTAGCGCCGCCTACGAGCAGTACTTC. Full variable domain (outside the CDR3, taken from reference TRBV7-2 and TRBJ2-7): GAGVSQSPSNKVTEKGKDVELRCDPISGHTALYWYRQSLGQGLEFLIYFQGNSAPDKSGLPSDRFSAERTGGSVSTLTIQRTQQEDSAVYLCASSPTSAAYEQYFGPGTRLTVT.

The rearrangement joins TRBV7-3 to TRBJ1-2; a possible D gene is TRBD1 (5 bases). Germline V gives CDR1 SGHTA, CDR2 FQGTGA. This CDR3 contains 16 residues. With 5 bases removed from V and 3 bases from J, the gap between germline ends came to 19 bases. CDR3 bases: TGTGCCAGCAGCCCCTCGGGAGGGGCCGACTACTATGGCTACACCTTC. This codes for CASSPSGGADYYGYTF.

The chain carries TRBV5-6 and TRBJ1-1; maybe TRBD1 (6 bases). The CDR3 is 14 amino acids. The germline V and J ends were trimmed by 4 bases and 5 bases, with 15 bases remaining between them. Germline CDR1 SGHDT, CDR2 YYEEEE. CDR3 nucleotide sequence: TGTGCCAGCAGCCCCCTAATTCAGGGGACTGAAGCTTTCTTT. Protein: CASSPLIQGTEAFF.

The V gene is TRBV29-1, the J gene TRBJ1-2, with 7 bases fitting TRBD1. The CDR3 is 11 amino acids. V lost 5 bases to trimming and J lost 8 bases; unmatched junction nucleotides: 5. Germline values: CDR1 SQVTM, CDR2 ANQGSEA. The CDR3, as DNA: TGCAGCGTTAAGGGGGCGGGCGGCTACACCTTC. Its translation: CSVKGAGGYTF.

The V and J genes are TRBV7-2 and TRBJ1-1; D unclear. This CDR3 is 13 amino acids long. CDR1 is SGHTA and CDR2 is FQGNSA in the germline V gene. Trimming cost V 1 base and J 8 bases, with 11 bases left between them. The CDR3 region is CASSLELATEAFF. CDR3 bases: TGTGCCAGCAGCTTAGAATTGGCAACCGAAGCTTTCTTT. Variable domain in full (rest from reference TRBV7-2 and TRBJ1-1): GAGVSQSPSNKVTEKGKDVELRCDPISGHTALYWYRQSLGQGLEFLIYFQGNSAPDKSGLPSDRFSAERTGGSVSTLTIQRTQQEDSAVYLCASSLELATEAFFGQGTRLTVV.

The V gene is TRBV5-4, the J gene TRBJ2-7; TRBD2 matches at 12 bases. CDR3 length equals 16 residues. From germline, CDR1 is SGHNT and CDR2 YYREEE (reference sequence). Trimming removed 4 bases from V and 3 bases from J; junction bases left unmatched: 8. The CDR3 coding sequence is TGTGCCAGCAGCCACCCACTAGCGGGAGGCCTCTACGAGCAGTACTTC. It is translated as CASSHPLAGGLYEQYF.

The chain uses TRBV5-6 and TRBJ1-5; 8 bases agree with TRBD1. The CDR3 runs to 15 residues. V trimming: 4 bases; J trimming: 5 bases; junction bases outside the gene matches: 8. Germline values: CDR1 SGHDT, CDR2 YYEEEE. In DNA form, the CDR3 reads TGTGCCAGCAGCAACCGGGACAGGAGGTATCAGCCCCAGCATTTT. It codes for CASSNRDRRYQPQHF.